The 21 T cell receptor beta chains presented below share a single source sample, sequenced in a study of shared clonotypes between healthy human individuals. This table comes from immunoSEQ multiplex PCR, and its TCRdb copy is limited to in-frame clones, with some not included. The repertoire holds about 800,000 clones, with just over 95% as singletons. Naive CD8 cells lacked CD45RO and underwent positive selection for CCR7, leaving out terminally differentiated effector memory CD45RA+ cells. The material sequenced was naive CD8+ T cells sorted from blood. The source is a man younger than 40 in good health.

The V gene is TRBV19, the J gene TRBJ1-2, with a tentative D call TRBD1 (5 bases). The CDR3 is 15 amino acids. Germline loops: CDR1 LNHDA, CDR2 SQIVND (reference sequence). The V end was cut by 7 bases, the J end by 1 base, with 16 bases between. The CDR3, as DNA: TGTGCCAGTACCCTCGGGCAGGGCGGTAACTATGGCTACACCTTC. As protein: CASTLGQGGNYGYTF.

V usage is TRBV9 and J usage is TRBJ2-7, with TRBD2 matching over 12 bases. CDR1 is SGDLS, CDR2 YYNGEE, per germline. The V segment lost 0 bases and the J segment 5 bases; nucleotides outside the gene matches: 3. The length of the CDR3 is 15 residues. This CDR3 is CASSVASGRANEQYF. The CDR3 DNA is TGTGCCAGCAGCGTAGCTAGCGGGAGGGCCAACGAGCAGTACTTC. The whole variable domain, remainder taken from reference TRBV9 and TRBJ2-7, is DSGVTQTPKHLITATGQRVTLRCSPRSGDLSVYWYQQSLDQGLQFLIQYYNGEERAKGNILERFSAQQFPDLHSELNLSSLELGDSALYFCASSVASGRANEQYFGPGTRLTVT.

V usage is TRBV5-4 and J usage is TRBJ1-5; no clear D. Germline CDR1 and CDR2: SGHNT and YYREEE (reference sequence). The CDR3 length is 15 residues. The V gene lost 5 bases and the J gene lost 3 bases, with 15 bases spanning the gap. The DNA for the CDR3 is TGTGCCAGCAGTCCAACTCCCGAATTCAATCAGCCCCAGCATTTT. Its protein is CASSPTPEFNQPQHF.

The chain links TRBV5-1 to TRBJ2-3, with 9 bases aligning to TRBD2. In germline, CDR1 is SGHRS, CDR2 YFSETQ. The CDR3 covers 16 residues. The ends lost 0 bases at V and 1 base at J; junction bases unmatched: 3. This chain's CDR3 is CASSLGLAGGTDTQYF. The CDR3 DNA is TGCGCCAGCAGCTTGGGGTTAGCGGGGGGCACAGATACGCAGTATTTT.

The V and J genes are TRBV7-9 and TRBJ1-1, with 9 positions matching TRBD1. The CDR3 sequence is 17 residues long. V gave up 0 bases and J gave up 3 bases; unmatched junction bases: 8. Per the germline V gene, CDR1 is SEHNR and CDR2 is FQNEAQ (reference sequence). DNA for the CDR3: TGTGCCAGCAGCTTAGCGATCACAGGGGGCGTGGACACTGAAGCTTTCTTT. It translates to CASSLAITGGVDTEAFF.

This chain links TRBV29-1 with TRBJ2-3; 15 positions match TRBD2. Germline V CDR1 and CDR2: SQVTM, ANQGSEA. J gave up 5 bases and V 3 bases, and 3 bases lay outside the gene matches. There are 15 residues in the CDR3. CDR3 loop: CSVDGTSGRIDTQYF. The CDR3 DNA follows: TGCAGCGTTGATGGGACTAGCGGGAGGATAGATACGCAGTATTTT.

V usage is TRBV19 and J usage is TRBJ1-2; tentative D call: TRBD1 (5 bases). There are 14 residues in the CDR3. Trimming shortened V by 1 base and J by 5 bases, and 11 bases separated the two germline ends. The germline gives CDR1 LNHDA, CDR2 SQIVND (reference sequence). In DNA form, the CDR3 reads TGTGCCAGTAGTATAGGGGGCAGCACGTATGGCTACACCTTC. Translated: CASSIGGSTYGYTF.

This clone was seen a single time. The J gene is TRBJ1-1, the V gene TRBV7-8; 8 positions agree with TRBD1. This CDR3 region has 15 residues. Unmatched junction bases numbered 5, after V lost 5 bases and J lost 0 bases. Germline values: CDR1 SGHVS, CDR2 FQNEAQ. In DNA, the CDR3 is TGTGCCAGCAGCCTAGGGACAGGCTTGAACACTGAAGCTTTCTTT. Protein: CASSLGTGLNTEAFF. Full variable domain (missing parts from reference TRBV7-8 and TRBJ1-1): GAGVSQSPRYKVAKRGQDVALRCDPISGHVSLFWYQQALGQGPEFLTYFQNEAQLDKSGLPSDRFFAERPEGSVSTLKIQRTQQEDSAVYLCASSLGTGLNTEAFFGQGTRLTVV.

This clone was detected once. V usage is TRBV6-5 and J usage is TRBJ1-1; D gene ambiguous. Trimming stripped 2 bases from V and 1 base from J, with 8 bases between. This CDR3 is built from 14 residues. Germline V lookup: CDR1 MNHEY, CDR2 SVGAGI. The CDR3 bases are TGTGCCAGCAGTTACACGGACCAGAACACTGAAGCTTTCTTT. It codes for CASSYTDQNTEAFF.

This clone appeared a single time. V gene TRBV11-2 combines with J gene TRBJ1-2; unclear D gene. Germline V gene data show CDR1 as SGHAT and CDR2 as FQNNGV. CDR3 length: 12 residues. Trimming pared 0 bases from V and 9 bases from J, leaving 8 bases between. The chain's CDR3 is CASSLEVARYTF. The CDR3 coding sequence is TGTGCCAGCAGCTTAGAGGTCGCACGCTACACCTTC.

This chain connects TRBV11-2 to TRBJ2-3; 7 nucleotides line up with TRBD2. The CDR3 is 15 residues long. The germline gives CDR1 SGHAT, CDR2 FQNNGV. The ends lost 7 bases at V and 4 bases at J; junction bases unmatched: 11. In DNA, the CDR3 is TGTGCCAGCACCCAATTCGGGAGGAGCGCAGATACGCAGTATTTT. Protein sequence: CASTQFGRSADTQYF.

This chain connects TRBV4-1 to TRBJ1-5; D gene ambiguous. Germline-derived CDR1 and CDR2 are MGHRA and YSYEKL. The germline V and J ends were trimmed by 0 bases and 0 bases, with 9 bases remaining between them. CDR3 length: 16 residues. The chain's CDR3 is CASSQESGISNQPQHF. CDR3 DNA: TGCGCCAGCAGCCAAGAGTCTGGAATTAGCAATCAGCCCCAGCATTTT.

The chain combines TRBV7-8 with TRBJ2-1, with D possibly matching TRBD2 (5 bases). Germline V gene lookup returns CDR1 SGHVS and CDR2 FQNEAQ. This CDR3 has 14 residues. With 5 bases removed from V and 5 bases from J, the gap between germline ends came to 13 bases. The CDR3 nucleotides read TGTGCCAGCAGCGCTCCGAGGGCTGACAATGAGCAGTTCTTC. This codes for CASSAPRADNEQFF.

V usage is TRBV29-1 and J usage is TRBJ2-1; weak D call: TRBD2 (5 bases). CDR3 length equals 11 residues. V was clipped by 6 bases and J by 6 bases, with 9 bases between them. Per the germline V gene, CDR1 is SQVTM and CDR2 is ANQGSEA. CDR3 residues: CSVDWFNEQFF. DNA for the CDR3: TGCAGCGTGGACTGGTTCAATGAGCAGTTCTTC.

In DNA form, the CDR3 reads TGTGCCAGCAGGCACACAGGGGGTAGGAACTATGGCTACACCTTC. Translation gives CASRHTGGRNYGYTF. The chain couples TRBV27 to TRBJ1-2, with TRBD1 matching 8 bases. Germline V gives CDR1 MNHEY, CDR2 SMNVEV (reference sequence). V dropped 6 bases and J dropped 2; count of bases not matched to a gene: 8. The CDR3 runs 15 residues.

The chain combines TRBV30 with TRBJ2-7, with D perhaps TRBD1 or TRBD2 (5 bases each). V was trimmed by 2 bases and J by 5 bases, leaving 19 bases between them. Germline assignment: CDR1 GTSNPN and CDR2 SVGIG (reference sequence). The length of the CDR3 is 15 residues. CDR3 nucleotide sequence: TGTGCCTGGAGTCCCGGACACTCCCCCGGGGACGAGCAGTACTTC. This encodes CAWSPGHSPGDEQYF. Looking up the rest from reference TRBV30 and TRBJ2-7 gives the full variable domain: SQTIHQWPATLVQPVGSPLSLECTVEGTSNPNLYWYRQAAGRGLQLLFYSVGIGQISSEVPQNLSASRPQDRQFILSSKKLLLSDSGFYLCAWSPGHSPGDEQYFGPGTRLTVT.

The chain has TRBV11-3 and TRBJ2-7; 7 bases align to TRBD1. Germline trimming cut 3 bases from V and 4 bases from J; bases unmatched to any gene: 6. The germline CDR1 and CDR2 sequences are SGHNT and YENEEA. This CDR3 has 14 residues. This CDR3 reads CASSLEPTGYEQYF. The CDR3 nucleotides are TGTGCCAGCAGCTTGGAGCCGACAGGGTACGAGCAGTACTTC.

DNA of the CDR3: TGTGCCAGCAGTAACCTGGGTTCTAACTATGGCTACACCTTC. Translating gives CASSNLGSNYGYTF. V usage is TRBV28 and J usage is TRBJ1-2; D not resolved. V was shortened by 5 bases and J by 0 bases, with 10 bases between the two germline ends. The germline gives CDR1 MDHEN, CDR2 SYDVKM. The CDR3 loop spans 14 amino acids.

V is TRBV7-9 and J is TRBJ1-1; 9 bases map to TRBD1. Trimming removed 5 bases from V and 6 bases from J; junction bases left unmatched: 13. Germline CDR1 reads SEHNR; CDR2 reads FQNEAQ (reference sequence). The CDR3 has 16 residues. This chain's CDR3 is CASSLDRGYDVAEAFF. In nucleotides, the CDR3 is TGTGCCAGCAGCCTAGACAGGGGGTATGATGTCGCTGAAGCTTTCTTT.

The chain joins TRBV11-2 to TRBJ2-3; D may match TRBD1 or TRBD2 (5 bases each). This CDR3 has 15 residues. The V and J ends lost 0 bases and 6 bases respectively, with 13 bases between them. In germline, CDR1 is SGHAT, CDR2 FQNNGV. CDR3 protein: CASSLDPSWGDTQYF. CDR3 DNA sequence: TGTGCCAGCAGCTTAGATCCGAGCTGGGGGGATACGCAGTATTTT.

The CDR3 DNA reads as TGTGCCAGCAGCCCTTACACCGTTCGTACGAACACTGAAGCTTTCTTT. This gives the protein CASSPYTVRTNTEAFF. The rearrangement joins TRBV9 to TRBJ1-1; unclear D gene. The germline V gene encodes CDR1 SGDLS and CDR2 YYNGEE. This CDR3 is 16 amino acids long. V was cut by 4 bases and J by 1 base, with 17 bases left in between.